This is a list of T cell receptor beta chains from one sample in a study of vaccination and CD4 T cells after COVID-19. The antigens for these receptors are not known. In TCRdb, the PCR reads were re-called with MiXCR into one record per CDR3 protein. The sample carries approximately 13,000 distinct CDR3 sequences, 52% recorded once. Sequencing was carried out using CD4+ T cells from blood, cultured in vitro. The receptors derive from a human donor who had recovered from COVID-19. Each CDR3 is given with its conserved first and last residue. The order of the fields is D gene, V gene, CDR3 length, clone size, J gene, CDR3 DNA, CDR3 protein. The D gene is left open where the match is weak. Clone size, where shown, is once, few, many, or a class for clones that have expanded.

D: TRBD1
V: TRBV27
length: 15
size: .
J: TRBJ2-4
DNA: TGTGCCAGCAGTCTAGGACAGGCCGAGGGGAACATTCAGTACTTC
CDR3: CASSLGQAEGNIQYF

D: .
V: TRBV28
length: 13
size: few
J: TRBJ2-3
DNA: TGTGCCAGCAGTTTGGTGGGTACAGATACGCAGTATTTT
CDR3: CASSLVGTDTQYF

D: .
V: TRBV7-9
length: 16
size: .
J: TRBJ1-2
DNA: TGTGCCAGCAGCAACCGGGACAACCAATCGCCAGACGGCTACACCTTC
CDR3: CASSNRDNQSPDGYTF

D: .
V: TRBV20-1
length: 19
size: few
J: TRBJ2-7
DNA: TGCAGTGCTAGAGACCTAACCCCTCGGGACACCTCTTCCTCCTACGAGCAGTACTTC
CDR3: CSARDLTPRDTSSSYEQYF

D: .
V: TRBV20-1
length: 14
size: few
J: TRBJ1-5
DNA: TGCAGTGCTGACATTAGGGCTAGCAATCAGCCCCAGCATTTT
CDR3: CSADIRASNQPQHF

D: .
V: TRBV2
length: 12
size: .
J: TRBJ1-1
DNA: TGTGCCAGCAGTGAAGAGATATGGAGGGCTTTCTTT
CDR3: CASSEEIWRAFF

D: TRBD2
V: TRBV5-1
length: 15
size: .
J: TRBJ2-5
DNA: TGCGCCAGCAGCTTGGCAGGGACTAGAACAGAGACCCAGTACTTC
CDR3: CASSLAGTRTETQYF

D: TRBD2
V: TRBV30
length: 15
size: .
J: TRBJ2-1
DNA: TGTGCCTGGAGTCGCGAGCGGGGAGGATCCAATGAGCAGTTCTTC
CDR3: CAWSRERGGSNEQFF

D: .
V: TRBV28
length: 15
size: .
J: TRBJ1-1
DNA: TGTGCCAGCAGTTCTCTTCACTTGCTGGGCACTGAAGCTTTCTTT
CDR3: CASSSLHLLGTEAFF

D: .
V: TRBV7-9
length: 12
size: .
J: TRBJ2-7
DNA: TGTGCCAGCAGCCAAAGATCGTACGAGCAGTACTTC
CDR3: CASSQRSYEQYF

D: TRBD2
V: TRBV6-2/TRBV6-3
length: 14
size: .
J: TRBJ2-1
DNA: TGTGCCAGCCGACGGACTAGCGACTACAATGAGCAGTTCTTC
CDR3: CASRRTSDYNEQFF

D: .
V: TRBV20-1
length: 14
size: .
J: TRBJ2-3
DNA: TGCAGTGCTAAACTCCAGGGAAGCACAGATACGCAGTATTTT
CDR3: CSAKLQGSTDTQYF

D: TRBD1
V: TRBV28
length: 14
size: .
J: TRBJ1-1
DNA: TGTGCCAGCAGTGAAAAGGGGGCTGTAACTGAAGCTTTCTTT
CDR3: CASSEKGAVTEAFF

D: .
V: TRBV25-1
length: 15
size: .
J: TRBJ1-4
DNA: TGTGCCAGCAGTGCTTTAGGTGTGGGGCGGGAAAAACTGTTTTTT
CDR3: CASSALGVGREKLFF

D: TRBD1
V: TRBV6-1
length: 15
size: .
J: TRBJ1-5
DNA: TGTGCCAGCAGACAACAGGGGGCCGGCAATCAGCCCCAGCATTTT
CDR3: CASRQQGAGNQPQHF

D: TRBD1
V: TRBV24-1
length: 15
size: .
J: TRBJ2-1
DNA: TGTGCCACCAGTGACCCCGGGACAGGGTACAATGAGCAGTTCTTC
CDR3: CATSDPGTGYNEQFF

D: .
V: TRBV7-7
length: 14
size: once
J: TRBJ2-5
DNA: TGTGCTATACCCTCCGTGGGGGTCCAAGAGACCCAGTACTTC
CDR3: CAIPSVGVQETQYF

D: .
V: TRBV12-2
length: 15
size: few
J: TRBJ1-5
DNA: TGTGCAAGTCGCTCGGGACGGCCCAGCAATCAGCCCCAGCATTTT
CDR3: CASRSGRPSNQPQHF

D: .
V: TRBV20-1
length: 13
size: .
J: TRBJ2-1
DNA: TGCAGTGCCACTGACGCCCTCGTCGATGAGCAGTTCTTC
CDR3: CSATDALVDEQFF

D: .
V: TRBV6-2/TRBV6-3
length: 15
size: few
J: TRBJ2-7
DNA: TGTGCCAGCAGTTACTCGCTAGCCCCGAGCTACGAGCAGTACTTC
CDR3: CASSYSLAPSYEQYF

D: TRBD1
V: TRBV6-1
length: 15
size: .
J: TRBJ1-1
DNA: TGTGCCAGCAGTGAAGGGACAGGGGGGTACACTGAAGCTTTCTTT
CDR3: CASSEGTGGYTEAFF

D: .
V: TRBV20-1
length: 14
size: few
J: TRBJ1-1
DNA: TGCAGTGCCTACCAGGACACGATGTTCACTGAAGCTTTCTTT
CDR3: CSAYQDTMFTEAFF

D: .
V: TRBV20-1
length: 14
size: few
J: TRBJ2-1
DNA: TGCAGTGCTAGAATGGACTCCGCGGGGAATGAGCAGTTCTTC
CDR3: CSARMDSAGNEQFF

D: TRBD1
V: TRBV7-2
length: 16
size: .
J: TRBJ2-2
DNA: TGTGCCAGCAGCTTAGGGGGACAGGGCGACACCGGGGAGCTGTTTTTT
CDR3: CASSLGGQGDTGELFF

D: .
V: TRBV5-1
length: 14
size: few
J: TRBJ1-2
DNA: TGCGCCAGCAGCTTGGGATATGAACAGAAAGGCTACACCTTC
CDR3: CASSLGYEQKGYTF

D: TRBD1
V: TRBV6-5
length: 14
size: .
J: TRBJ1-2
DNA: TGTGCCAGCAGTTACCGGGACAGGTCCTATGGCTACACCTTC
CDR3: CASSYRDRSYGYTF

D: .
V: TRBV20-1
length: 10
size: few
J: TRBJ2-7
DNA: TGCAGTGTCTCCGGAGGCGAGCAGTACTTC
CDR3: CSVSGGEQYF

D: TRBD2
V: TRBV19
length: 18
size: once
J: TRBJ2-2
DNA: TGTGCCAGCAGCCGAAGACTAGCGGGGGGGACGAACACCGGGGAGCTGTTTTTT
CDR3: CASSRRLAGGTNTGELFF

D: .
V: TRBV6-2/TRBV6-3
length: 14
size: once
J: TRBJ2-3
DNA: TGTGCCAGCAGTTACTCCGGGAGAACAGATACGCAGTATTTT
CDR3: CASSYSGRTDTQYF

D: .
V: TRBV27
length: 13
size: .
J: TRBJ1-2
DNA: TGTGCCAGCAGTTTCCGTGGGGGGAATGGCTACACCTTC
CDR3: CASSFRGGNGYTF

D: TRBD1
V: TRBV19
length: 17
size: .
J: TRBJ1-1
DNA: TGTGCCAGTAGCCGACAGGGAATGACCTCGTCGAACACTGAAGCTTTCTTT
CDR3: CASSRQGMTSSNTEAFF

D: .
V: TRBV28
length: 19
size: .
J: TRBJ2-3
DNA: TGTGCCAGCAGTTTAACTACCTTAAGTCCGGGTCTTAGCACAGATACGCAGTATTTT
CDR3: CASSLTTLSPGLSTDTQYF

D: TRBD1
V: TRBV6-1
length: 18
size: .
J: TRBJ1-2
DNA: TGTGCCAGCAGGTCTCAGGGGGCGCCGGGGCCCGGTGGCTATGGCTACACCTTC
CDR3: CASRSQGAPGPGGYGYTF

D: .
V: TRBV6-2/TRBV6-3
length: 14
size: .
J: TRBJ1-6
DNA: TGTGCCAGCGGCCAAGGGTCTGGAAATTCACCCCTCCACTTT
CDR3: CASGQGSGNSPLHF

D: .
V: TRBV20-1
length: 13
size: .
J: TRBJ2-7
DNA: TGCAGTGCTAGCCGCGGTCGTCACTACGAGCAGTACTTC
CDR3: CSASRGRHYEQYF

D: .
V: TRBV24-1
length: 17
size: few
J: TRBJ2-1
DNA: TGTGCCACCAGTGACTCCACAACACTCACACCGTACAATGAGCAGTTCTTC
CDR3: CATSDSTTLTPYNEQFF

D: TRBD1
V: TRBV6-1
length: 14
size: .
J: TRBJ1-1
DNA: TGTGCCATCAGCACCGGGACAGGGGTGACTGAAGCTTTCTTT
CDR3: CAISTGTGVTEAFF

D: .
V: TRBV6-1
length: 14
size: few
J: TRBJ2-7
DNA: TGTGCCAGCAGTCCAAGGGACCCCACTTGGGAGCAGTACTTC
CDR3: CASSPRDPTWEQYF